The 15 T cell receptor beta chains below were found in one sample sequenced in a study of long-term antiretroviral therapy in people with HIV. The assay, immunoSEQ v3.0, was run at survey level. TCRdb's copy holds only in-frame clones and misses some; the assay was immunoSEQ multiplex PCR. The sample shows approximately 27,000 clones, 80% to 95% of them seen only once. Sequenced here: unsorted PBMCs, sampled 5 to 5.5 years after starting antiretroviral therapy. The receptors were sampled from a woman between 35 and 50 years old with HIV.

V and J are TRBV5-1 and TRBJ2-3, with D possibly TRBD1 on 6 matching bases. Germline CDR1 SGHRS, CDR2 YFSETQ. The CDR3 has 14 residues. Trimming cost V 8 bases and J 0 bases, with 13 bases left between them. The CDR3 loop reads CASWAGDSTDTQYF. The CDR3 DNA reads as TGCGCCAGTTGGGCAGGGGATAGCACAGATACGCAGTATTTT.

V is TRBV5-4 and J is TRBJ1-1, with D maybe TRBD1 (5 bases). Germline values: CDR1 SGHNT, CDR2 YYREEE (reference sequence). CDR3 length: 14 residues. V dropped 0 bases and J dropped 5 bases, with 11 bases sitting between them. DNA for the CDR3: TGTGCCAGCAGCTTGGAGCAGGGAGGAACTGAAGCTTTCTTT. Translation: CASSLEQGGTEAFF.

J is TRBJ2-1 and V is TRBV30; D is perhaps TRBD1 (5 bases). Germline assignment: CDR1 GTSNPN and CDR2 SVGIG (reference sequence). With 0 bases removed from V and 8 bases from J, the gap between germline ends came to 17 bases. This CDR3 region has 15 residues. CDR3 amino acids: CAWSVGAARSDEQFF. The CDR3 nucleotides read TGTGCCTGGAGTGTAGGGGCCGCCCGCTCCGATGAGCAGTTCTTC.

The chain has TRBV19 and TRBJ2-5; D is perhaps TRBD1 (6 bases). The germline V and J ends were trimmed by 7 bases and 7 bases, with 16 bases remaining between them. The CDR3 spans 13 residues. The germline V gene has CDR1 LNHDA and CDR2 SQIVND (reference sequence). The CDR3 protein is CASTEQGGGTQYF. CDR3 DNA sequence: TGTGCCAGTACGGAACAGGGCGGAGGGACCCAGTACTTC. The whole variable domain, remainder taken from reference TRBV19 and TRBJ2-5, is DGGITQSPKYLFRKEGQNVTLSCEQNLNHDAMYWYRQDPGQGLRLIYYSQIVNDFQKGDIAEGYSVSREKKESFPLTVTSAQKNPTAFYLCASTEQGGGTQYFGPGTRLLVL.

The rearrangement links TRBV6-6 to TRBJ2-1; D call uncertain. The length of the CDR3 is 12 residues. V lost 5 bases and J lost 10, with 12 bases in between. CDR1 and CDR2 (germline): MNHNY, SVGAGI (reference sequence). CDR3 residues: CASSPDSSEQFF. CDR3 nucleotides: TGTGCCAGCAGTCCTGACTCAAGCGAGCAGTTCTTC.

The V and J genes are TRBV2 and TRBJ2-3; no clear D. The CDR3 totals 15 residues. Germline CDR1 SNHLY, CDR2 FYNNEI. Between the trimmed V and J ends, which lost 6 bases and 0 bases, there was a span of 13 bases. The CDR3 bases are TGTGCCAGCAGCTCGAGGCAGATTAGCACAGATACGCAGTATTTT. This encodes CASSSRQISTDTQYF.

V is TRBV5-4 and J is TRBJ2-7, with 12 bases identical to TRBD2. The germline gives CDR1 SGHNT, CDR2 YYREEE (reference sequence). Trimming cost V 4 bases and J 2 bases; bases outside gene matches: 7. This CDR3 is built from 16 residues. The CDR3 sequence is CASSQGTSGPTYEQYF. In DNA form, the CDR3 reads TGTGCCAGCAGCCAGGGGACTAGCGGGCCCACCTACGAGCAGTACTTC.

To note about this clone: Other DNA sequences within the sample encode an identical CDR3. The chain combines TRBV9 with TRBJ1-3; D is uncertain. The V end lost 3 bases, the J end lost 5 bases, and 3 bases lay between the germline ends. CDR1 and CDR2 from the germline V gene are SGDLS and YYNGEE. The CDR3 loop spans 11 amino acids. CDR3 loop: CASSDRNTIYF. CDR3 in DNA: TGTGCCAGCAGCGACAGAAACACCATATATTTT.

The V call is TRBV4-2, the J call TRBJ1-2; D is possibly TRBD1 (6 bases). The CDR3 has 14 residues. The germline V gene has CDR1 LGHNA and CDR2 YNFKEQ. V lost 7 bases to trimming and J lost 8 bases, with 20 bases between them. This chain's CDR3 is CASTPGPQGTGYTF. The CDR3 nucleotides read TGTGCCAGCACCCCGGGACCCCAGGGGACAGGCTACACCTTC.

This chain joins TRBV2 and TRBJ1-2, with 7 bases matching TRBD1. This CDR3 has 14 residues. Trimming cost V 6 bases and J 8 bases; bases outside gene matches: 12. CDR1 is SNHLY, CDR2 FYNNEI, per germline. The CDR3 is CASRQTGNSLGYTF. The CDR3 DNA follows: TGTGCCAGCAGGCAGACAGGGAACTCCCTAGGCTACACCTTC.

The CDR3 bases are TGCGCCAGCAGCCAAGTAAGGCCTAGTAATGAGCAGTTCTTC. Translated: CASSQVRPSNEQFF. The chain carries TRBV4-3 and TRBJ2-1; D is ambiguous. Trimming removed 1 base from V and 7 bases from J, with 11 bases in between. There are 14 residues in the CDR3. Germline CDR1 LGHNA, CDR2 YSLEER.

This chain connects TRBV9 to TRBJ2-2; D call uncertain. V was cut by 0 bases and J by 0 bases, with 3 bases left in between. This CDR3 contains 14 residues. Germline loops: CDR1 SGDLS, CDR2 YYNGEE. The CDR3 reads CASSVATNTGELFF. The CDR3 DNA is TGTGCCAGCAGCGTAGCCACGAACACCGGGGAGCTGTTTTTT. Variable domain in full (rest from reference TRBV9 and TRBJ2-2): DSGVTQTPKHLITATGQRVTLRCSPRSGDLSVYWYQQSLDQGLQFLIQYYNGEERAKGNILERFSAQQFPDLHSELNLSSLELGDSALYFCASSVATNTGELFFGEGSRLTVL.

The CDR3 DNA reads as TGCGCCAGCAGCTTGGAGTTGATTCGTTCGTGGGGACAGAGTTACGAGCAGTACTTC. Amino acid sequence: CASSLELIRSWGQSYEQYF. V and J are TRBV5-1 and TRBJ2-7; 7 positions agree with TRBD1. V lost 0 bases to trimming and J lost 4 bases; unmatched junction nucleotides: 19. Germline values: CDR1 SGHRS, CDR2 YFSETQ. The CDR3 extends over 19 amino acids.

This clone was counted a few times. The V call is TRBV4-1, the J call TRBJ2-3; 9 positions agree with TRBD2. Looked up from germline, CDR1 is MGHRA and CDR2 is YSYEKL. The CDR3 runs to 13 residues. Germline trimming cut 6 bases from V and 3 bases from J; bases unmatched to any gene: 1. CDR3 DNA: TGCGCCAGCAGGCTAGCGGGGACAGATACGCAGTATTTT. Encoded protein: CASRLAGTDTQYF.

The chain combines TRBV27 with TRBJ1-1; D is undetermined. With 3 bases removed from V and 3 bases from J, the gap between germline ends came to 14 bases. This CDR3 region has 15 residues. Germline V gene sequence: CDR1 MNHEY, CDR2 SMNVEV (reference sequence). The CDR3 spells CASSLEGLWDTEAFF. CDR3 in DNA: TGTGCCAGCAGTTTGGAGGGTTTGTGGGACACTGAAGCTTTCTTT.